The 13 T cell receptor beta chains presented below share a single source sample, sequenced in a study of regulatory T cells in long-lasting Graves disease. As for time point: newly diagnosed GD, antithyroid drugs for less than 3 months. PBMCs were the source of the RNA used for TCR sequencing. Construction of TCR beta libraries relied on iRepertoire HTBI primers and on Arm-PCR targeting CDR3 regions. TCRdb reprocessed the multiplex PCR reads via MiXCR and lists one record per CDR3 protein. The sample yields some 400,000 distinct CDR3 sequences, 15% seen once. A further study also used this sample, focusing on T cells in Graves' hyperthyroidism and ophthalmopathy.

The sample here was peripheral blood mononuclear cells (PBMCs), taken at new diagnosis, from a patient treated with antithyroid drugs. Receptors originate from a woman aged 25-40 years with Graves disease.

At least ten counts were recorded for this clonotype. This chain uses TRBV7-8 with TRBJ2-7; D is ambiguous. The CDR3 sequence is 14 residues long. Germline CDR1 and CDR2: SGHVS and FQNEAQ. V was trimmed by 1 base and J by 3 bases, leaving 10 bases between them. The CDR3 bases are TGTGCCAGCAGCTTAGTGGCACAAAGCTACGAGCAGTACTTC. This codes for CASSLVAQSYEQYF.

Ten or more counts support this clonotype. This chain joins TRBV28 and TRBJ2-2; D is possibly TRBD1 or TRBD2 (5 bases each). The germline V and J ends were trimmed by 2 bases and 7 bases, with 17 bases remaining between them. The CDR3 has 16 amino acids. CDR1 MDHEN and CDR2 SYDVKM come from the germline V gene. CDR3 region: CASSLVPSRGGGELFF. CDR3 DNA sequence: TGTGCCAGCAGTTTAGTTCCGAGCCGGGGCGGCGGGGAGCTGTTTTTT.

The sample holds many counts of this clonotype. The V gene is TRBV20-1, the J gene TRBJ2-7; D is perhaps TRBD1 (5 bases). Trimming pared 1 base from V and 0 bases from J, leaving 10 bases between. The germline V gene encodes CDR1 DFQATT and CDR2 SNEGSKA (reference sequence). The CDR3 sequence is 14 residues long. CDR3 loop: CSARVGQISYEQYF. In nucleotides, the CDR3 is TGCAGTGCTAGAGTGGGGCAGATCTCCTACGAGCAGTACTTC.

A word on this clonotype: Lacking the conserved final phenylalanine or tryptophan, this CDR3 likely reflects a read error. The chain couples TRBV3-1 to TRBJ1-6; perhaps TRBD1 as D (6 bases). This CDR3 has 14 amino acids. The germline V and J ends were trimmed by 1 base and 8 bases, with 9 bases remaining between them. Germline V gives CDR1 LGHDT, CDR2 YNNKEL (reference sequence). CDR3 DNA: TGTGCCAGCAGCCAAGTTACAGGGTATTCACCCCTCCACTCT. This gives the protein CASSQVTGYSPLHS.

This clonotype was picked up many times. CDR3 DNA sequence: TGCAGTGCCCCCCGTCGGGGTCCCAATGAGCAGTTCTTC. Amino acid sequence: CSAPRRGPNEQFF. This rearrangement joins TRBV20-1 to TRBJ2-1; D is possibly TRBD2 (5 bases). V was clipped by 6 bases and J by 6 bases, with 15 bases between them. Germline V gene lookup returns CDR1 DFQATT and CDR2 SNEGSKA (reference sequence). There are 13 residues in the CDR3.

This clonotype was seen at least ten times. The CDR3 nucleotides read TGTGCCAACCGTCCGGGACAACCGGCCGGGGGGGAGACCCAGTACTTC. It translates to CANRPGQPAGGETQYF. The V and J genes are TRBV6-2 or TRBV6-3 and TRBJ2-5, with D maybe TRBD2 (7 bases). Germline V gene sequence: CDR1 MNHEY, CDR2 SVGEGT. The V gene lost 10 bases and the J gene lost 5 bases, with 26 bases spanning the gap. The CDR3 runs 16 residues.

This clonotype was recorded at least ten times. The gene calls are TRBV3-1 and TRBJ1-1; maybe TRBD1 (6 bases). The CDR3 covers 13 residues. Germline-derived CDR1 and CDR2 are LGHDT and YNNKEL (reference sequence). The V gene lost 3 bases and the J gene lost 7 bases, with 12 bases spanning the gap. Written as DNA, the CDR3 is TGTGCCAGCAGCCAGGCAGGGGCTTTTGAAGCTTTCTTT. It translates to CASSQAGAFEAFF.

Many counts were recorded for this clonotype. The chain has TRBV7-3 and TRBJ2-5; 9 bases are a match to TRBD2. J gave up 4 bases and V 6 bases, and 9 bases lay outside the gene matches. CDR3 length: 15 residues. Germline V lookup: CDR1 SGHTA, CDR2 FQGTGA. The CDR3 spells CASSPGVAGAETQYF. In DNA, the CDR3 is TGTGCCAGCAGTCCCGGGGTAGCGGGAGCAGAGACCCAGTACTTC.

This clonotype was found many times. V usage is TRBV6-2 or TRBV6-3 and J usage is TRBJ2-7; the D gene is possibly TRBD2 (6 bases). This CDR3 has 14 amino acids. Germline CDR1 MNHEY, CDR2 SVGEGT. V was cut by 6 bases and J by 2 bases, with 14 bases left in between. The CDR3 region is CASRTGSSPYEQYF. CDR3 DNA: TGTGCCAGCAGGACCGGGAGCAGCCCCTACGAGCAGTACTTC.

This clonotype was counted ten times or more. The chain links TRBV7-9 to TRBJ2-3; a possible D gene is TRBD1 (6 bases). The length of the CDR3 is 16 residues. Germline loops: CDR1 SEHNR, CDR2 FQNEAQ (reference sequence). Trimming left V 5 bases short and J 2 bases short, with 17 bases between. The CDR3 DNA reads TGTGCCAGCAGCCCTGCCCAAAGGGGGAACACAGATACGCAGTATTTT. Translation: CASSPAQRGNTDTQYF.

CDR3: CASSSTSGAGTGELFF. DNA of the CDR3: TGTGCCAGCAGCTCGACTAGCGGGGCTGGAACCGGGGAGCTGTTTTTT. The chain recombines TRBV7-3 with TRBJ2-2, with 11 nucleotides matching TRBD2. Germline CDR1 SGHTA, CDR2 FQGTGA. V dropped 4 bases and J dropped 5; count of bases not matched to a gene: 6. The CDR3 consists of 16 residues.

This chain connects TRBV28 to TRBJ2-7; D perhaps matches TRBD1 (5 bases). This CDR3 is 15 amino acids long. CDR1 MDHEN and CDR2 SYDVKM come from the germline V gene. Trimming took off 7 bases at V and 2 bases at J, with 18 bases between the two ends. In nucleotides, the CDR3 is TGTGCCAGCATTGACGCGACAGCCTCTACCTACGAGCAGTACTTC. It encodes CASIDATASTYEQYF.

Of note for this clonotype: A much larger clonotype is one base distant, so this may be a read error. Written as DNA, the CDR3 is TGCGCCAGCGGCTTGACCGTTGTTCGACGGCGTGACACTGAAGCTTTCTTT. The encoded protein is CASGLTVVRRRDTEAFF. The rearrangement joins TRBV5-1 to TRBJ1-1, with no clear D. The CDR3 spans 17 residues. The germline CDR1 and CDR2 sequences are SGHRS and YFSETQ.